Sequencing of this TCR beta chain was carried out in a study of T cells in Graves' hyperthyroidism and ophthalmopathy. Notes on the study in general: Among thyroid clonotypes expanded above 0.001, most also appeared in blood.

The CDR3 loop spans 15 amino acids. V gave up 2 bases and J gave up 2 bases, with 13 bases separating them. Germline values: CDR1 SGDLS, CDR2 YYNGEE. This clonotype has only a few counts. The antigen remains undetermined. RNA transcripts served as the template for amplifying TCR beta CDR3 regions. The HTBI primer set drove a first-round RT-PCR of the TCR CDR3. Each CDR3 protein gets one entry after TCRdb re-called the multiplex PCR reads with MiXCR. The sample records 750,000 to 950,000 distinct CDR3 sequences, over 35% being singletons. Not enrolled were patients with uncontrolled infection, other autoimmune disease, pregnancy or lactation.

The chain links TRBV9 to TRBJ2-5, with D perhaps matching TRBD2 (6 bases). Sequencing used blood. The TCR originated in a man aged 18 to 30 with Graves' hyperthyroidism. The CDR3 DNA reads TGTGCCAGCAGCGTTTCTATAGCGGTGCAAGAGACCCAGTACTTC. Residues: CASSVSIAVQETQYF.